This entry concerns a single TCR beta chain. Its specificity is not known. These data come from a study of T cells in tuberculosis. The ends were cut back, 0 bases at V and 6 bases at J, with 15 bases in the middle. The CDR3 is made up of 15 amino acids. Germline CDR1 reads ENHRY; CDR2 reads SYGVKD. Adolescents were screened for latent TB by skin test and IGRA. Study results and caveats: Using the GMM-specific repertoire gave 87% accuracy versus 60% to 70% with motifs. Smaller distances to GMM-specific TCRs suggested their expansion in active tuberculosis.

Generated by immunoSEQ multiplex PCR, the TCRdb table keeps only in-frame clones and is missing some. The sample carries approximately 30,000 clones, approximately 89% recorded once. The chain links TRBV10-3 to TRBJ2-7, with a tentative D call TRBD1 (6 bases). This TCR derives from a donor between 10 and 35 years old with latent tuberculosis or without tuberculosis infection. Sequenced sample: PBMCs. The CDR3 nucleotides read TGTGCCATCAGTGAGTCTCGACAGGTCGCGTCCGAGCAGTACTTC. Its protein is CAISESRQVASEQYF.